Each of the 5 T cell receptor beta chains below was sequenced from the same sample in a study of neurological immune-mediated disorders. MiXCR, run by TCRdb on the 5' RACE reads, gives a single entry per CDR3 protein. Among tens of thousands of distinct CDR3 sequences listed, 3% to 4.5% were seen once. Sequencing used PBMCs. The receptors come from a man aged 25-40 years with multiple sclerosis.

This clonotype was counted many times. The V call is TRBV14, the J call TRBJ1-1; D is uncertain. Germline lookup yields CDR1 SGHDN and CDR2 FVKESK. This CDR3 contains 14 residues. The V end was cut by 1 base, the J end by 2 bases, with 8 bases between. CDR3 nucleotides: TGTGCCAGCAGCCAAGTTCGGGGAAACACTGAAGCTTTCTTT. Translation gives CASSQVRGNTEAFF.

This clonotype was counted ten times or more. The chain couples TRBV7-2 to TRBJ2-3; D is ambiguous. The ends were cut back, 5 bases at V and 6 bases at J, with 15 bases in the middle. Germline V CDR1 and CDR2: SGHTA, FQGNSA. CDR3 size: 14 residues. This CDR3 reads CASSRAPQQDTQYF. The CDR3, as DNA: TGTGCCAGCAGCAGGGCCCCCCAGCAGGATACGCAGTATTTT.

This clonotype occurred many times. The chain carries TRBV29-1 and TRBJ1-6; D gene uncertain. Germline V gene sequence: CDR1 SQVTM, CDR2 ANQGSEA. There are 13 residues in the CDR3. V gave up 5 bases and J gave up 5 bases, with 10 bases separating them. Written as DNA, the CDR3 is TGCAGCGTTAAGGAGGCTGATAATTCACCCCTCCACTTT. The encoded protein is CSVKEADNSPLHF.

This clonotype was observed a few times. The chain has TRBV3-1 and TRBJ2-2, with D perhaps TRBD1 (5 bases). The V gene lost 1 base and the J gene lost 10 bases, with 7 bases spanning the gap. The CDR3 sequence is 12 residues long. In germline, CDR1 is LGHDT, CDR2 YNNKEL (reference sequence). The CDR3 region has the DNA TGTGCCAGCAGCCAAGTGGACAAGGAGCTGTTTTTT. Translating gives CASSQVDKELFF.

The CDR3 DNA reads TGTGCCAGCAGCCCATACTTGTACAATGAGCAGTTCTTC. It is translated as CASSPYLYNEQFF. This chain uses TRBV9 with TRBJ2-1; D remains unclear. V lost 4 bases, J lost 4 bases, and 9 bases lay in between. This CDR3 has 13 residues. The V gene's germline CDR1 is SGDLS and CDR2 YYNGEE.